A single sample gave rise to the 21 T cell receptor beta chains below, sequenced in a study of identical twins. Using its own MiXCR run on the 5' RACE reads, TCRdb lists one record per CDR3 protein. The data contain hundreds of thousands of distinct CDR3 sequences, roughly 20% of them singletons. These same data were also listed under a study on T cells expressing NK-cell markers.

Sequenced sample: PBMCs. The receptors shown here come from a woman between 18 and 30 years old in good health.

This clonotype was recorded many times. The rearrangement links TRBV27 to TRBJ2-7; maybe TRBD1 (6 bases). This CDR3 contains 15 residues. In germline, CDR1 is MNHEY, CDR2 SMNVEV (reference sequence). Trimming removed 1 base at V and 2 bases at J, with 12 bases between. The CDR3 DNA reads as TGTGCCAGCAGTTTATTGAGGACAGCAACCTACGAGCAGTACTTC. Protein: CASSLLRTATYEQYF.

This clonotype was seen only a few times. CDR3 sequence: CASRNTQGSEQFF. As DNA, the CDR3 is TGTGCCAGCAGAAACACACAGGGGAGTGAGCAGTTCTTC. This sequence joins TRBV7-9 and TRBJ2-1, with 7 bases matching TRBD1. With 6 bases clipped from V and 9 bases from J, the junction kept 8 bases outside the gene matches. The germline CDR1 and CDR2 sequences are SEHNR and FQNEAQ (reference sequence). There are 13 residues in the CDR3.

This clonotype was observed a handful of times. The gene calls are TRBV20-1 and TRBJ2-7; 10 bases are shared with TRBD2. Trimming removed 3 bases from V and 1 base from J; junction bases left unmatched: 6. The CDR3 runs 15 residues. Germline V gene data show CDR1 as DFQATT and CDR2 as SNEGSKA (reference sequence). The CDR3 here is CSARPLAGGSYEQYF. DNA for the CDR3: TGCAGTGCTAGGCCCTTAGCGGGGGGTTCCTACGAGCAGTACTTC.

This clonotype was detected ten times or more. The CDR3 DNA reads TGTGCCAGCAGCCAAGATTGGAACACTGAAGCTTTCTTT. The encoded protein is CASSQDWNTEAFF. The chain links TRBV14 to TRBJ1-1; D unresolved. The CDR3 has 13 residues. V dropped 0 bases and J dropped 1 base, with 3 bases sitting between them. Germline V lookup: CDR1 SGHDN, CDR2 FVKESK.

The chain combines TRBV20-1 with TRBJ2-1; 8 bases are shared with TRBD2. Germline assignment: CDR1 DFQATT and CDR2 SNEGSKA (reference sequence). The CDR3 covers 13 residues. The CDR3 protein is CSAPSGGRMEQFF. As DNA, the CDR3 is TGCAGCGCTCCGAGCGGGGGCCGGATGGAGCAGTTCTTC.

The J gene is TRBJ2-7, the V gene TRBV19; 14 nucleotides align to TRBD2. Germline V gene lookup returns CDR1 LNHDA and CDR2 SQIVND (reference sequence). Trimming took 3 bases from V and 3 from J; bases not matched to a gene: 7. There are 17 residues in the CDR3. The CDR3, as DNA: TGTGCCAGTAGTATCCGGCGACTAGCGGGGGGGATCTACGAGCAGTACTTC. Translated, it gives CASSIRRLAGGIYEQYF.

The V and J genes are TRBV2 and TRBJ2-4; unclear D gene. This CDR3 has 13 residues. V lost 7 bases, J lost 4 bases, and 11 bases lay in between. Germline loops: CDR1 SNHLY, CDR2 FYNNEI. The CDR3 DNA sequence: TGTGCCAGCACCCCCGGCAGTAAAAACATTCAGTACTTC. Amino acid sequence: CASTPGSKNIQYF.

The chain recombines TRBV20-1 with TRBJ1-2, with D hard to call. V gave up 4 bases and J gave up 7 bases, with 13 bases separating them. CDR1 DFQATT and CDR2 SNEGSKA come from the germline V gene (reference sequence). The CDR3 is made up of 12 amino acids. The CDR3 spells CSAMGGGLGYTF. The CDR3 region has the DNA TGCAGTGCTATGGGAGGAGGCCTTGGCTACACCTTC.

The chain employs TRBV11-2 and TRBJ2-1, with D maybe TRBD2 (6 bases). The CDR3 loop spans 13 amino acids. Per the germline V gene, CDR1 is SGHAT and CDR2 is FQNNGV. With 2 bases removed from V and 8 bases from J, the gap between germline ends came to 10 bases. The CDR3: CASSLSGLDEQFF. CDR3 nucleotides: TGTGCCAGCAGCTTAAGCGGGTTGGATGAGCAGTTCTTC. The whole variable domain, filled in from reference TRBV11-2 and TRBJ2-1, reads EAGVAQSPRYKIIEKRQSVAFWCNPISGHATLYWYQQILGQGPKLLIQFQNNGVVDDSQLPKDRFSAERLKGVDSTLKIQPAKLEDSAVYLCASSLSGLDEQFFGPGTRLTVL.

This clonotype was recorded at least ten times. The gene calls are TRBV6-1 and TRBJ2-3; no clear D gene. The CDR3 has 15 amino acids. The V end lost 6 bases, the J end lost 1 base, and 14 bases lay between the germline ends. The V gene's germline CDR1 is MNHNS and CDR2 SASEGT. The CDR3 DNA follows: TGTGCCAGCAGCAGCTATGGCGGCCGCACAGATACGCAGTATTTT. Protein: CASSSYGGRTDTQYF.

In its sample, this clonotype was seen a few times. V is TRBV24-1 and J is TRBJ2-3; D remains ambiguous. The CDR3 runs 14 residues. The V end was cut by 3 bases, the J end by 3 bases, with 9 bases between. Per the germline V gene, CDR1 is KGHDR and CDR2 is SFDVKD. The CDR3 coding sequence is TGTGCCACCAGTGATCACCCTAGGACAGATACGCAGTATTTT. This gives the protein CATSDHPRTDTQYF.

V gene TRBV3-1 combines with J gene TRBJ1-1; unclear D gene. Between the trimmed V and J ends, which lost 0 bases and 4 bases, there was a span of 6 bases. The CDR3 is 13 amino acids. Germline V lookup: CDR1 LGHDT, CDR2 YNNKEL (reference sequence). DNA of the CDR3: TGTGCCAGCAGCCAAGATGAGGCCACTGAAGCTTTCTTT. Residues: CASSQDEATEAFF.

Details on this clonotype: Compared with germline, one end of the junction differs, possibly owing to a read error. V usage is TRBV5-1 and J usage is TRBJ2-7; D may match TRBD1 or TRBD2 (6 bases each). This CDR3 is 13 amino acids long. Looked up from germline, CDR1 is SGHRS and CDR2 is YFSETQ. The CDR3 region has the DNA TGCGCCAGCAGCTTGGCCAGAGAAGGGGGGCAACACTTC. This gives the protein CASSLAREGGQHF.

The V gene is TRBV10-2, the J gene TRBJ2-7; tentative D call: TRBD1 (6 bases). Germline values: CDR1 WSHSY, CDR2 SAAADI. The CDR3 consists of 13 residues. The V gene lost 10 bases and the J gene lost 7 bases, with 20 bases spanning the gap. CDR3 region: CATDLRGDTEQYF. Written as DNA, the CDR3 is TGCGCCACCGACCTCAGGGGAGACACGGAGCAGTACTTC.

The chain recombines TRBV2 with TRBJ2-2; 7 nucleotides match TRBD2. The CDR3 runs to 15 residues. V shed 4 bases and J 6 bases; nucleotides not matched to a gene: 8. Germline CDR1 reads SNHLY; CDR2 reads FYNNEI. CDR3 loop: CASSVVRAGAGELFF. CDR3 DNA sequence: TGTGCCAGCAGTGTGGTCCGGGCGGGAGCCGGGGAGCTGTTTTTT.

The chain employs TRBV5-1 and TRBJ1-2, with D uncertain. This CDR3 is built from 13 residues. V dropped 4 bases and J dropped 8 bases, with 15 bases sitting between them. Germline values: CDR1 SGHRS, CDR2 YFSETQ. Here the CDR3 reads CASSLLGNEGYTF. As DNA, the CDR3 is TGCGCCAGCAGCCTCTTGGGGAACGAAGGCTACACCTTC.

This clonotype was counted a few times. V and J are TRBV12-3 or TRBV12-4 and TRBJ2-7, with D maybe TRBD1 (6 bases). V was clipped by 5 bases and J by 11 bases, with 13 bases between them. This CDR3 has 11 amino acids. Here the CDR3 reads CASSAWDTKYF. The CDR3 DNA is TGTGCCAGCAGTGCCTGGGACACGAAGTACTTC.

This clonotype was detected ten times or more. This chain joins TRBV15 and TRBJ1-1; D gene unclear. This CDR3 is 14 amino acids long. The V end was cut by 3 bases, the J end by 5 bases, with 13 bases between. The germline CDR1 and CDR2 sequences are LNHNV and YYDKDF (reference sequence). The CDR3 nucleotides are TGTGCCACCAGCAGTCTCATCGCGGGGACTGAAGCTTTCTTT. Protein sequence: CATSSLIAGTEAFF.

The chain employs TRBV6-5 and TRBJ1-3; 8 bases map to TRBD1. The V segment lost 0 bases and the J segment 8 bases; nucleotides outside the gene matches: 6. This CDR3 region has 15 residues. Germline CDR1 MNHEY, CDR2 SVGAGI. CDR3 sequence reads: CASSYSPQGGHTIYF. The CDR3, as DNA: TGTGCCAGCAGTTACTCACCACAGGGGGGGCACACCATATATTTT.

The chain joins TRBV13 to TRBJ2-5; D gene unclear. Per germline, CDR1 PRHDT and CDR2 FYEKMQ (reference sequence). The length of the CDR3 is 13 residues. Deletions cut 4 bases from V and 8 bases from J, with 14 bases between. The CDR3 bases are TGTGCCAGCAGCTCCGGGTCTAACATTACCCAGTACTTC. This encodes CASSSGSNITQYF.

The chain uses TRBV10-3 and TRBJ2-1; no reliable D call. CDR3 length equals 13 residues. Trimming pared 4 bases from V and 11 bases from J, leaving 15 bases between. Germline V gene sequence: CDR1 ENHRY, CDR2 SYGVKD. The CDR3 DNA reads as TGTGCCATCAGTGCCCTCCGGGCGCCCAAGCAGTTCTTC. Its translation is CAISALRAPKQFF.